This is a list of T cell receptor beta chains from one sample in a study of early T cells in non-severe SARS-CoV-2 infection. One entry per CDR3 protein results from TCRdb running MiXCR on the 5' RACE reads. Of about 100,000 distinct CDR3 sequences in the sample, around 10% were seen once. The sequenced sample was whole blood. The receptors here all came from an adult who was a healthcare worker with PCR-confirmed SARS-CoV-2 infection or an uninfected control (not recorded which). Both conserved end residues are part of each CDR3. The D gene is left open where the match is weak. The size entry is marked missing in some rows and otherwise reads once, few, many or a size class.

>.|TRBJ2-7|TRBD1|TRBV2
TGTGCCAGCAGCCGGGACAGGAACTCCTACGAGCAGTACTTC
CASSRDRNSYEQYF
>.|TRBJ2-5|.|TRBV20-1
TGCAGTGCCTGGGTACTAGACCTCATTGGGACCCAGTACTTC
CSAWVLDLIGTQYF
>many|TRBJ1-4|TRBD1|TRBV5-1
TGCGCCAGCAGCCCCATGGGGACAGAAGAAAAACTGTTTTTT
CASSPMGTEEKLFF
>.|TRBJ2-6|.|TRBV6-2/TRBV6-3
TGTGCCAGCAGTTATGAGGGCAACGTCCTGACTTTC
CASSYEGNVLTF
>many|TRBJ2-3|.|TRBV7-2
TGTGCCAGCAGCTTAGCGCCCGGGACAGATACGCAGTATTTT
CASSLAPGTDTQYF
>many|TRBJ1-2|.|TRBV7-6
TGTGCCAGCAGCTTAGGCGACTATGGCTACACCTTC
CASSLGDYGYTF
>few|TRBJ2-2|.|TRBV10-2
TGCGCCAGCAGGGGGGACACCGGGGAGCTGTTTTTT
CASRGDTGELFF
>many|TRBJ2-1|TRBD2|TRBV11-2
TGTGCCAGCAGCTTGAGGGGGCGGGAGGGCCCTTACAATGAGCAGTTCTTC
CASSLRGREGPYNEQFF
>many|TRBJ2-5|.|TRBV3-1
TGTGCCAGCAGCCCCTTTGCGGTTGGAGAGACCCAGTACTTC
CASSPFAVGETQYF
>few|TRBJ2-3|.|TRBV20-1
TGCAGTGCTAAGCGAGGCTCGACGGCAGATACGCAGTATTTT
CSAKRGSTADTQYF
>many|TRBJ2-5|TRBD2|TRBV5-6
TGTGCCAGCAGCAGGGGGTTAGCGGGAGGGCATCAAGAGACCCAGTACTTC
CASSRGLAGGHQETQYF
>many|TRBJ1-5|.|TRBV19
TGTGCCAGTAGTGTAAGGGGAGGCAATCAGCCCCAGCATTTT
CASSVRGGNQPQHF
>many|TRBJ1-5|.|TRBV4-1
TGCGCCAGCAGCCAAAGGGACGGCCTCAATCAGCCCCAGCATTTT
CASSQRDGLNQPQHF
>many|TRBJ1-1|.|TRBV9
TGTGCCAGCAGCGTAGGAGGTCAGAACACTGAAGCTTTCTTT
CASSVGGQNTEAFF
>few|TRBJ2-2|.|TRBV14
TGTGCCAGCAGCCAAGCGACCCTGAACACCGGGGAGCTGTTTTTT
CASSQATLNTGELFF
>few|TRBJ2-2|.|TRBV2
TGTGCCAGCGGGCTTCACACCGGGGAGCTGTTTTTT
CASGLHTGELFF
>many|TRBJ1-5|TRBD1|TRBV19
TGTGCCACCAGACGACAGGGTGGTGGCAATCAGCCCCAGCATTTT
CATRRQGGGNQPQHF
>many|TRBJ2-1|TRBD2|TRBV20-1
TGCAGTGCCTCGAGAGCGGGAGGTTCCTACAATGAGCAGTTCTTC
CSASRAGGSYNEQFF
>.|TRBJ2-2|.|TRBV5-5
TGTGCCAGCAGCTGGGGTAGCGGGAACACCGGGGAGCTGTTTTTT
CASSWGSGNTGELFF
>few|TRBJ1-1|.|TRBV5-1
TGCGCCAGCAGCTTGGCGGGCAGGGACCTAGAAGCTTTCTTT
CASSLAGRDLEAFF
>.|TRBJ1-5|.|TRBV7-8
TGTGCCAGCAGCCCCAGAGACGGATTTGATCAGCCCCAGCATTTT
CASSPRDGFDQPQHF
>.|TRBJ1-1|TRBD1|TRBV6-1
TGTGCCAGCAGTCCCCGGGACAGCCGGAACACTGAAGCTTTCTTT
CASSPRDSRNTEAFF
>many|TRBJ2-1|TRBD2|TRBV6-5
TGTGCCAGCAGTTACTCAGGCACACCACTAGCGGGAACATCCTACAATGAGCAGTTCTTC
CASSYSGTPLAGTSYNEQFF
>many|TRBJ1-3|.|TRBV30
TGTGCCTGCAGGGTTGGAAACACCATATATTTT
CACRVGNTIYF
>many|TRBJ2-7|TRBD1|TRBV7-9
TGTGCCAGCAGCTTATTTCTTTCTCGGGACAGGGTCTACGAGCAGTACTTC
CASSLFLSRDRVYEQYF
>many|TRBJ1-2|.|TRBV13
TGTGCCAGCAGCAAACCGACCGTAACGTACTATGGCTACACCTTC
CASSKPTVTYYGYTF
>many|TRBJ2-2|.|TRBV11-2
TGTGCCAGCAGCTTAGATTTGGCTAGTCACGGGGAGCTGTTTTTT
CASSLDLASHGELFF
>many|TRBJ2-3|.|TRBV29-1
TGCAGCGTTGAGAGGCCGGGTCTAGATACGCAGTATTTT
CSVERPGLDTQYF
>.|TRBJ2-3|.|TRBV5-1
TGCGCCAGCAGCTTGACTCTCGACACAGATACGCAGTATTTT
CASSLTLDTDTQYF
>many|TRBJ1-1|TRBD1|TRBV20-1
TGCAGTGCTAGAGGCCGACAGGGGCCCACTGAAGCTTTCTTT
CSARGRQGPTEAFF
>.|TRBJ2-7|TRBD2|TRBV2
TGTGCCAGCGTCAAGGAGGCGGGAGGACCATCCTACGAGCAGTACTTC
CASVKEAGGPSYEQYF
>.|TRBJ2-1|.|TRBV19
TGTGCCAGTAGCGGGATACGCAATGAGCAGTTCTTC
CASSGIRNEQFF
>.|TRBJ1-3|.|TRBV7-6
TGTGTCAGCAGCTCCGCTCAGTATTACTCTGGAAACACCATATATTTT
CVSSSAQYYSGNTIYF
>.|TRBJ2-1|TRBD2|TRBV7-2
TGTGCCAGCAGCGTCCATGGACTAGCGGGAAACAATGAGCAGTTCTTC
CASSVHGLAGNNEQFF
>many|TRBJ2-5|TRBD2|TRBV11-2
TGTGCCAGCAGCCGTTTGTCGGGACTAGCGGATCAAGAGACCCAGTACTTC
CASSRLSGLADQETQYF
>many|TRBJ2-2|.|TRBV9
TGTGCCAGCAGTGAGGCCGGGGAGCTGTTTTTT
CASSEAGELFF
>few|TRBJ1-5|.|TRBV28
TGTGCCAGCCGCCGCCTCAATCAGCCCCAGCATTTT
CASRRLNQPQHF
>few|TRBJ1-1|.|TRBV20-1
TGCAGTGCTTTTAACACGAACACTGAAGCTTTCTTT
CSAFNTNTEAFF
>many|TRBJ2-3|.|TRBV7-2
TGTGCCAGCAGCTTGGGGGTGGCGGGGCCGACAGATACGCAGTATTTT
CASSLGVAGPTDTQYF